The following is a T cell receptor (beta chain) sequence with its context. Its antigen remains unknown. Next came a second PCR, run for about 7 to 12 cycles, which used a sample-barcoded 5' primer along with a J-beta primer mix. With 12 random nucleotides, a template-switch adaptor tagged each individual cDNA molecule. TCRdb itself ran the 5' RACE reads through MiXCR, one entry per CDR3 protein. The sample gives 660,000 or so distinct CDR3 sequences, about 53% of which show up once; around 37% is in the top ten. This sample was included in a study of blood T cells in healthy people across ages. Study results and limitations: Versus aged donors, long-lived donors had higher diversity and more naive CD4+ cells.

Peripheral blood samples of around 9.8 milliliters were drawn from each donor. Per the germline V gene, CDR1 is DFQATT and CDR2 is SNEGSKA (reference sequence). The V segment lost 2 bases and the J segment 5 bases; nucleotides outside the gene matches: 4. The CDR3 is 14 residues long. The V and J genes are TRBV20-1 and TRBJ2-5, with 11 bases matching TRBD2. Sequencing was done on a sample of blood. The TCR was taken from a man aged 55 to 69 in good health. The CDR3 loop reads CSARLAGGGETQYF. In DNA form, the CDR3 reads TGCAGTGCTAGACTAGCGGGGGGCGGGGAGACCCAGTACTTC.